Listed here are 10 T cell receptor beta chains from one sample, sequenced in a study of identical twins. TCRdb redid the calling of the 5' RACE reads with MiXCR, one entry per CDR3 protein. Of hundreds of thousands of distinct CDR3 sequences detected, approximately 20% appear once; the ten largest clones hold approximately 0.52%. The same specimen was also included in a second study, on yellow fever vaccine responses in identical twins.

The specimen was CD4+ T cells sorted from blood. The receptors shown here come from a woman under 30 in good health.

The chain joins TRBV4-2 to TRBJ2-2, with D tentatively TRBD2 (5 bases). CDR1 is LGHNA, CDR2 YNFKEQ, per germline. The germline V and J ends were trimmed by 3 bases and 4 bases, with 12 bases remaining between them. CDR3 length: 15 residues. The CDR3 DNA reads TGTGCCAGCAGCCATGACCTAGCACCCACCGGGGAGCTGTTTTTT. Translation: CASSHDLAPTGELFF.

The chain has TRBV2 and TRBJ2-5, with D possibly TRBD1 on 6 matching bases. The CDR3 covers 16 residues. Germline V gene data show CDR1 as SNHLY and CDR2 as FYNNEI. V lost 6 bases and J lost 0, with 17 bases in between. CDR3 protein: CASRNSGTPYQETQYF. The CDR3 nucleotides read TGTGCCAGCAGAAACTCCGGGACACCTTACCAAGAGACCCAGTACTTC. The full variable domain, in which reference TRBV2 and TRBJ2-5 provide the parts outside the CDR3, is EPEVTQTPSHQVTQMGQEVILRCVPISNHLYFYWYRQILGQKVEFLVSFYNNEISEKSEIFDDQFSVERPDGSNFTLKIRSTKLEDSAMYFCASRNSGTPYQETQYFGPGTRLLVL.

The V gene is TRBV5-1, the J gene TRBJ1-2, with D tentatively TRBD1 (6 bases). V lost 0 bases and J 8 bases, leaving 17 bases between the germline ends. There are 15 residues in the CDR3. From germline, CDR1 is SGHRS and CDR2 YFSETQ. Here the CDR3 DNA reads TGCGCCAGCAGCTTGGCCTCTACAGGGATCGGCGGCTACACCTTC. This encodes CASSLASTGIGGYTF.

This clonotype appeared a few times. The chain is built from TRBV20-1 and TRBJ2-5; TRBD2 matches 7 bases. This CDR3 contains 15 residues. J gave up 4 bases and V 6 bases, and 14 bases lay outside the gene matches. Looked up from germline, CDR1 is DFQATT and CDR2 is SNEGSKA (reference sequence). CDR3 sequence: CSAPRVSGSGETQYF. The CDR3 DNA is TGCAGTGCCCCACGGGTTAGCGGGTCTGGAGAGACCCAGTACTTC.

This clonotype was detected a few times. CDR3 protein: CATSDLQAAQETQYF. The CDR3 region has the DNA TGTGCCACCAGTGATTTGCAAGCGGCCCAAGAGACCCAGTACTTC. The chain couples TRBV24-1 to TRBJ2-5, with D tentatively TRBD2 (5 bases). The CDR3 has 15 residues. Looked up from germline, CDR1 is KGHDR and CDR2 is SFDVKD. Trimming took 0 bases from V and 1 from J, leaving 8 bases between them.

The table lists this clonotype with a few counts. The rearrangement uses TRBV29-1 and TRBJ2-1; TRBD1 agrees at 11 bases. V shed 6 bases, J shed 0 bases, and the junction held 13 bases outside the gene matches. CDR3 size: 18 residues. Per germline, CDR1 SQVTM and CDR2 ANQGSEA. The CDR3 nucleotides read TGCAGCGTGCAGCTCGGGACAGGGGGGCCTAGCTCCTACAATGAGCAGTTCTTC. Amino acid sequence: CSVQLGTGGPSSYNEQFF.

This clonotype has only a few counts. The V gene is TRBV5-1, the J gene TRBJ2-1; D is unresolved. CDR3 length: 14 amino acids. Germline V gene data show CDR1 as SGHRS and CDR2 as YFSETQ. V was cut by 1 base and J by 4 bases, with 9 bases left in between. The CDR3 nucleotides are TGCGCCAGCAGCTTGAACGGGCTATACAATGAGCAGTTCTTC. Its protein is CASSLNGLYNEQFF.

This rearrangement joins TRBV4-2 to TRBJ2-1; 12 bases line up with TRBD2. This CDR3 is built from 22 residues. Germline-derived CDR1 and CDR2 are LGHNA and YNFKEQ. J lost 6 bases, V lost 4 bases, and 25 bases had no gene match. CDR3: CASSPLGWATSGSQTALNEQFF. The CDR3 nucleotides are TGTGCCAGCAGCCCACTGGGTTGGGCGACTAGCGGGAGCCAGACGGCTCTCAATGAGCAGTTCTTC.

This clonotype was detected a few times. The chain recombines TRBV4-1 with TRBJ2-1; D perhaps matches TRBD2 (5 bases). Germline values: CDR1 MGHRA, CDR2 YSYEKL. V was cut by 8 bases and J by 2 bases, with 10 bases left in between. The CDR3 runs to 13 residues. In nucleotides, the CDR3 is TGCGCCAGCTCACAGCGGACCTACAATGAGCAGTTCTTC. This codes for CASSQRTYNEQFF.

This clonotype was observed a handful of times. V gene TRBV5-1 combines with J gene TRBJ2-2; 14 bases map to TRBD2. The length of the CDR3 is 19 residues. The germline V gene has CDR1 SGHRS and CDR2 YFSETQ. V shed 4 bases, J shed 0 bases, and the junction held 8 bases outside the gene matches. The CDR3 sequence is CASSPGTSGGQANTGELFF. CDR3 coding DNA: TGCGCCAGCAGCCCTGGGACTAGCGGGGGTCAAGCGAACACCGGGGAGCTGTTTTTT.